This TCR beta chain stems from a study of T cells in Graves' hyperthyroidism and ophthalmopathy. In the study overall: Blood was drawn when the patient was first diagnosed and still untreated.

Trimming removed 3 bases from V and 0 bases from J; junction bases left unmatched: 5. Germline lookup yields CDR1 DFQATT and CDR2 SNEGSKA (reference sequence). The CDR3 extends over 14 amino acids. Clinical symptoms, serum thyroxine, TRAb, thyroid ultrasound and orbital computed tomography established diagnosis. Amplified TCR beta CDR3 regions derived from RNA transcripts. First-round RT-PCR targeting the TCR CDR3 was performed with the HTBI primer set. MiXCR was run by TCRdb on the multiplex PCR reads, yielding one entry per CDR3 protein. Among around 500,000 distinct CDR3 sequences listed, roughly 14% were seen once. Overall study findings and caveats: Blood held most thyroid clonotypes expanded above 0.001 frequency.

Comments on this clonotype: Its antigen is unknown.

This rearrangement joins TRBV20-1 to TRBJ2-7, with 7 bases that match TRBD1. The source material was blood. The clonotype comes from a woman in her late teens or twenties with Graves' hyperthyroidism. The CDR3 protein is CSASGRGNSYEQYF. The CDR3, as DNA: TGCAGTGCTAGCGGCAGGGGGAACTCCTACGAGCAGTACTTC.